Presented here are 8 T cell receptor beta chains from one specimen sequenced in a study of cytomegalovirus exposure and HLA in healthy donors. Assay: immunoSEQ multiplex PCR; the TCRdb copy retains only in-frame clones and omits some. Of 150,000 or so clones listed, about 94% are singletons. The sequenced material came from PBMCs. The receptor source for this set is a man younger than 30 in good health and CMV-seropositive.

The chain is built from TRBV19 and TRBJ1-5, with 7 bases fitting TRBD1. The V and J ends lost 3 bases and 7 bases, in that order; junction bases with no gene match: 6. CDR1 and CDR2 (germline): LNHDA, SQIVND (reference sequence). The CDR3 has 14 residues. For the CDR3, the DNA is TGTGCCAGTAGTATTTCACAGGGGCGGCAGCCCCAGCATTTT. This sequence encodes CASSISQGRQPQHF.

The rearrangement joins TRBV5-1 to TRBJ2-1, with 10 bases that match TRBD2. CDR1 is SGHRS and CDR2 is YFSETQ in the germline V gene. V gave up 4 bases and J gave up 9 bases; unmatched junction bases: 13. This CDR3 region has 16 residues. CDR3: CASSMTSGPRGGEQFF. In DNA, the CDR3 is TGCGCCAGCAGCATGACTAGCGGGCCAAGAGGGGGTGAGCAGTTCTTC.

The chain has TRBV6-1 and TRBJ2-7; TRBD2 is a possible D gene (7 bases). The CDR3 has 15 residues. V shed 2 bases and J shed 4 bases, with 15 bases lying between them. Germline V gene sequence: CDR1 MNHNS, CDR2 SASEGT. This chain's CDR3 is CASSENGGRGYEQYF. CDR3 DNA sequence: TGTGCCAGCAGTGAAAACGGGGGGCGGGGGTACGAGCAGTACTTC.

The chain couples TRBV28 to TRBJ1-5, with D hard to call. Germline CDR1 reads MDHEN; CDR2 reads SYDVKM. Trimming cost V 7 bases and J 3 bases, with 13 bases left between them. The CDR3 extends over 14 amino acids. CDR3 in amino acids: CASNVMEVNQPQHF. CDR3 sequence (DNA): TGTGCCAGCAACGTGATGGAGGTCAATCAGCCCCAGCATTTT.

The CDR3 sequence is CAISPGGGAAYEQYF. The CDR3 coding sequence is TGTGCCATCAGCCCCGGCGGGGGGGCCGCCTACGAGCAGTACTTC. The rearrangement uses TRBV10-3 and TRBJ2-7, with 9 bases matching TRBD2. The V gene end was trimmed by 6 bases and the J gene end by 2 bases; junction bases not matched to a gene: 8. The CDR3 is 15 residues long. In germline, CDR1 is ENHRY, CDR2 SYGVKD.

The rearrangement uses TRBV7-3 and TRBJ2-1; perhaps TRBD2 as D (6 bases). The germline V gene has CDR1 SGHTA and CDR2 FQGTGA. Deletions cut 5 bases from V and 2 bases from J, with 13 bases between. CDR3 length: 15 amino acids. The CDR3 reads CASSRTGAPYNEQFF. For the CDR3, the DNA is TGTGCCAGCAGCCGTACGGGAGCTCCCTACAATGAGCAGTTCTTC.

The rearrangement links TRBV10-2 to TRBJ1-2; possibly TRBD1 for D (5 bases). CDR3 size: 15 residues. CDR1 is WSHSY and CDR2 is SAAADI in the germline V gene. The ends were cut back, 7 bases at V and 8 bases at J, with 23 bases in the middle. CDR3 in amino acids: CASKAMGLSKGGYTF. The DNA of the CDR3 is TGCGCCAGCAAGGCTATGGGACTTTCAAAGGGGGGCTACACCTTC.

DNA for the CDR3: TGCGCCAGCAGCTCTGGGGGGGCAGATACGCAGTATTTT. This sequence encodes CASSSGGADTQYF. The gene calls are TRBV5-1 and TRBJ2-3; 7 bases are shared with TRBD2. Germline V gene sequence: CDR1 SGHRS, CDR2 YFSETQ. This CDR3 spans 13 amino acids. After removal of 3 bases from V and 4 bases from J, the junction contained 2 bases not matched to a gene.